This is a list of T cell receptor beta chains from one sample in a study of post-analysis software for immune sequencing data. Using its own MiXCR run on the PCR reads, TCRdb lists one record per CDR3 protein. The sample holds approximately 690,000 distinct CDR3 sequences, around 64% seen once. Input material: blood. Receptor source: a girl aged 2 to 10 with multiple sclerosis. Each CDR3 is given with its conserved first and last residue. The D gene is left open where the match is weak. A clone size is listed for some rows: how often the clone was seen (once, few, many), or a class if it is expanded.

size: -
D: TRBD1
V: TRBV4-1
J: TRBJ2-7
DNA: TGCGCCAGCAGCCTGACATTTCGGGGACAGAAAGTAAGCTACGAGCAGTACTTC
CDR3: CASSLTFRGQKVSYEQYF

size: -
D: TRBD1
V: TRBV29-1
J: TRBJ2-3
DNA: TGCAGCGTTGAAAGTCAGGGACAGGGGGCAGATACGCAGTATTTT
CDR3: CSVESQGQGADTQYF

size: few
D: -
V: TRBV5-1
J: TRBJ1-1
DNA: TGTGCCAGCAGTTTAGTTTTGGGCGGCACTGAAGCTTTCTTT
CDR3: CASSLVLGGTEAFF

size: -
D: -
V: TRBV20-1
J: TRBJ2-3
DNA: TGCAGTGCTCAACTAGAGAACGGGGTTAGCACAGGTACGCAGTATTTT
CDR3: CSAQLENGVSTGTQYF

size: few
D: TRBD1
V: TRBV29-1
J: TRBJ2-5
DNA: TGCAGCGCGACGGACAGGGGAAGGCAAGAGACCCAGTACTTC
CDR3: CSATDRGRQETQYF

size: once
D: TRBD2
V: TRBV5-1
J: TRBJ2-5
DNA: TGCGCCAGCAGCCTACAATCGGGGGGAGAGACCCAGTACTTC
CDR3: CASSLQSGGETQYF

size: few
D: TRBD1
V: TRBV5-1
J: TRBJ1-6
DNA: TGCGCCAGCAGCCCCGACGCAGGGGGCGATTCACCCCTCCACTTT
CDR3: CASSPDAGGDSPLHF

size: -
D: -
V: TRBV2
J: TRBJ2-5
DNA: TGTGCCAGCAGTGAGGCGGGACCCGAAAGGCGCTCGTACTTC
CDR3: CASSEAGPERRSYF

size: few
D: TRBD2
V: TRBV29-1
J: TRBJ2-1
DNA: TGCAGCGTTGCGATCATCGGGACTAGCAATGAGCAGTTCTTC
CDR3: CSVAIIGTSNEQFF

size: few
D: -
V: TRBV29-1
J: TRBJ2-1
DNA: TGCAGCGTGGAGGGAGGCAATCCCCACAATGAGCAGTTCTTC
CDR3: CSVEGGNPHNEQFF